This T cell receptor beta chain was documented in a study of blood T cells in healthy people across ages. V was clipped by 0 bases and J by 2 bases, with 9 bases between them. Germline V gene data show CDR1 as LGHNA and CDR2 as YSLEER. There are 15 residues in the CDR3. Findings and caveats of the study: Expanded clonotype changes were possibly confounded by unknown donor CMV status. It was the long-lived donors that had more naive CD4+ cells and higher diversity than aged donors.

A note on this clonotype: No antigen is known for it.

Primers used in a second PCR of about 6 to 11 cycles were a sample-barcoded 5' primer and a J-beta primer mix. TCRdb re-called the 5' RACE reads with MiXCR, one entry per CDR3 protein. The table lists under 1,100,000 distinct CDR3 sequences, 20% to 25% of them singletons. The data also belong to a second study, concerning T cells of mothers and their children.

The V call is TRBV4-3, the J call TRBJ2-3; the D call may be TRBD1 or TRBD2 (5 bases each). The receptor comes from a girl aged 2 to 9 in good health. Sequenced input: blood. The CDR3 nucleotides are TGCGCCAGCAGCCAAGATTGGGGGAACACAGATACGCAGTATTTT. The encoded protein is CASSQDWGNTDTQYF.